This T cell receptor (beta chain) was recorded in a study of patients and donors after allogeneic stem cell transplantation (dated by TCRdb to 2019 to 2021). The CDR3 contains 14 residues, cysteine and phenylalanine counted. Here the CDR3 DNA is all that survives: 42 bases in frame from base 1. The V and J ends are trimmed by 3 bases and 4 bases, leaving 13 bases between them. From a lookup of the germline V gene (reference sequence), CDR1 and CDR2 are DFQATT and SNEGSKA. Points on this clonotype: Which antigen it targets is not known. No per-base quality is available; no much larger clone lies one base away.

Receptor amplification or capture employed RT-PCR. The reads were generated on a NextSeq 550. Using fastp trimming at Q25 and MiXCR clonotype assembly, TCRdb reanalyzed the public sequencing data and kept in-frame beta chains. Duplicate CDR3 protein sequences are folded into a single record with the most common DNA and genes. The sample table lists about 200,000 distinct CDR3 sequences, 41% of them with a count of one. About 35% of the sample lies in the top ten. The specimen sequenced was blood, either unsorted or a sorted T cell fraction (not recorded which). This sequence originates from a human donor who was either an allogeneic HSCT recipient or a stem cell or donor lymphocyte infusion donor (not recorded which). It is not recorded whose cells these are; they may come from a transplant donor. The rearranged segments are TRBV20-1 and TRBJ1-5, and TRBD1 may be the D gene, going by 5 matching bases. CDR3 sequence: CSASRGQGNQPQHF. Read as DNA, the sequence is TGCAGTGCTAGTCGAGGGCAGGGTAATCAGCCCCAGCATTTT.